These T cell receptor beta chains were read from a single sample in a study of blood T cell repertoires in COVID-19. TCRdb's copy holds only in-frame clones and misses some; the assay was immunoSEQ multiplex PCR. The table has about 670,000 clones, approximately 90% seen once; the top ten hold over 0.2%. The sample comprised peripheral blood. The receptor source for this set is a woman aged 18-29 years with acute or convalescent COVID-19. CDR3s include the opening cysteine and the closing phenylalanine or tryptophan. Size is stated for part of the rows, as once, few or many counts, or as a class when the clone is expanded.

TRBV24-1	TRBJ1-5	once	CATSDPGTADQPQHF
TRBV5-6	TRBJ2-7	.	CASSLGGAGGLVDEQYF
TRBV14	TRBJ1-1	.	CASSQDRGAFF
TRBV19	TRBJ1-2	.	CASSLTGTGDGYTF
TRBV3-1/TRBV3-2	TRBJ1-1	once	CASSQAGTGGGTEAFF
TRBV30	TRBJ1-6	.	CAWRGQGRSPLHF
TRBV4-3	TRBJ2-7	.	CASSQDRGLEQYF
TRBV3-1/TRBV3-2	TRBJ1-4	.	CASSPGWGLANEKLFF
TRBV2	TRBJ2-1	.	CASKPGESNEQFF
TRBV11-2	TRBJ1-2	.	CASSVVQGKGGYTF
TRBV23-1	TRBJ2-1	once	CALQSLPNYNEQFF
TRBV24-1	TRBJ1-2	.	CATSVGDRGSYGYTF
TRBV28	TRBJ1-4	few	CASSSPGQLNEKLFF
TRBV3-1/TRBV3-2	TRBJ1-1	.	CASSQRDRGGSVTEAFF
TRBV18	TRBJ2-1	.	CASSPLPTGEQFF
TRBV20-1	TRBJ1-1	few	CSASPRGRRITEAFF
TRBV3-1/TRBV3-2	TRBJ1-2	.	CASSQGDRVSGYTF
TRBV5-5	TRBJ1-4	.	CASSWGVHATNEKLFF
TRBV10-3	TRBJ1-2	.	CAISAGNGYTF
TRBV12-5	TRBJ1-3	.	CASGSAGGRHTIYF
TRBV7-2	TRBJ1-2	.	CASSLYEGEGYTF
TRBV14	TRBJ1-2	.	CASSQGYRAPYGYTF
TRBV9	TRBJ1-1	.	CASSPQVTNEAFF
TRBV14	TRBJ2-7	.	CASSQVRGPSSYEQYF
TRBV7-6	TRBJ1-3	once	CASSLVPTSGNTIYF
TRBV7-3	TRBJ2-1	once	CASSLSYGELHNEQFF
TRBV6-1	TRBJ2-1	.	CASSARTGGILNEQFF
TRBV30	TRBJ1-2	.	CASAHPRPGGKVGYTF
TRBV24-1	TRBJ1-6	.	CATSDQPGQGNSPLHF
TRBV24-1	TRBJ2-7	.	CATSFKRSYEQYF
TRBV5-5	TRBJ1-1	.	CASSWQGTAEAFF
TRBV7-9	TRBJ1-1	.	CASSLRQGGGTEAFF
TRBV4-3	TRBJ2-7	.	CASSPTLAGVYEQYF
TRBV7-8	TRBJ2-7	once	CASSSLGASYEQYF
TRBV12-5	TRBJ2-7	.	CASGSLHQAYEQYF
TRBV2	TRBJ1-2	.	CASSRIQGAEGYTF